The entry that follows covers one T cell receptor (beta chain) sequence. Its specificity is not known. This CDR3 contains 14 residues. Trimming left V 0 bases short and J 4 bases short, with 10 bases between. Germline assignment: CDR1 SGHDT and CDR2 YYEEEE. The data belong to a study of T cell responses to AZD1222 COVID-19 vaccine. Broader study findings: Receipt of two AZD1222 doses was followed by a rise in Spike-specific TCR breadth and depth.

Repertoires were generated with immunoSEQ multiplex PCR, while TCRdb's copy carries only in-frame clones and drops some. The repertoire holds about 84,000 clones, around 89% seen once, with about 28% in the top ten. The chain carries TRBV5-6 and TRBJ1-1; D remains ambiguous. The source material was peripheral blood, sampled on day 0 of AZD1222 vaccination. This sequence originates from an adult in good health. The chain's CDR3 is CASSLGVSGTEAFF. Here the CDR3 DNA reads TGTGCCAGCAGCTTGGGGGTGTCGGGCACTGAAGCTTTCTTT.